The 8 T cell receptor beta chains below come from one sample, sequenced in a study of T cell responses to AZD1222 COVID-19 vaccine (dated by TCRdb to the early 2020s). Library method: the immunoSEQ multiplex PCR assay. TCRdb stores this immuneACCESS table with in-frame sequences only. Part of the clones is absent; in the studies checked, under half of the shortfall reflects unresolved V genes, and no reason is known for the rest. The sample contains around 70,000 clones, 80% to 90% of them found a single time. The top ten hold more than 2% of the sample. The time point label of this sample denotes: baseline before first vaccination. The sequencing here drew on peripheral blood, taken on day 0 of AZD1222 vaccination. Source of these receptors: an adult in good health.

This chain connects TRBV5-1 to TRBJ1-4; TRBD1 agrees at 7 bases. The CDR3 totals 16 residues. V was clipped by 2 bases and J by 8 bases; unmatched bases: 12. The germline CDR1 and CDR2 sequences are SGHRS and YFSETQ. For the CDR3, the DNA is TGCGCCAGCAGCTTCGATCCGAACAGGGGAAGGGAAAAACTGTTTTTT. Translating it yields CASSFDPNRGREKLFF. Using reference TRBV5-1 and TRBJ1-4 for the parts outside the CDR3, the full variable domain is KAGVTQTPRYLIKTRGQQVTLSCSPISGHRSVSWYQQTPGQGLQFLFEYFSETQRNKGNFPGRFSGRQFSNSRSEMNVSTLELGDSALYLCASSFDPNRGREKLFFGSGTQLSVL.

The gene calls are TRBV28 and TRBJ1-5, with D perhaps TRBD1 (6 bases). The CDR3 loop spans 16 amino acids. The V end was cut by 5 bases, the J end by 3 bases, with 17 bases between. Per germline, CDR1 MDHEN and CDR2 SYDVKM. The CDR3 coding sequence is TGTGCCAGCAGTCCCATTGAACAGGGCTACAATCAGCCCCAGCATTTT. Translated, it gives CASSPIEQGYNQPQHF.

V gene TRBV2 combines with J gene TRBJ2-7; 13 nucleotides match TRBD2. Germline values: CDR1 SNHLY, CDR2 FYNNEI. V was clipped by 2 bases and J by 1 base; unmatched bases: 2. The CDR3 extends over 16 amino acids. CDR3 in DNA: TGTGCCAGCAGTGAAACACTAGCGGGAGGGTCCTACGAGCAGTACTTC. It encodes CASSETLAGGSYEQYF.

The rearrangement uses TRBV4-3 and TRBJ1-2, with 9 bases aligning to TRBD1. The CDR3 runs 14 residues. Germline CDR1 is LGHNA and CDR2 is YSLEER. The V gene end was trimmed by 5 bases and the J gene end by 7 bases; junction bases not matched to a gene: 8. CDR3 sequence reads: CASSSGTGSFGYTF. CDR3 sequence (DNA): TGCGCCAGCAGCTCAGGGACAGGGTCTTTTGGCTACACCTTC.

The CDR3 DNA is TGTGCCAGCAGCCAGGGACTAAATACGCAGTATTTT. Encoded protein: CASSQGLNTQYF. The rearrangement joins TRBV3-1 (or the pseudogene TRBV3-2) to TRBJ2-3; 7 nucleotides line up with TRBD2. The CDR3 has 12 residues. With 3 bases clipped from V and 7 bases from J, the junction kept 1 base outside the gene matches. Germline V gives CDR1 LGHDT, CDR2 YNNKEL (reference sequence).

The rearrangement links TRBV6-5 to TRBJ2-5, with D perhaps matching TRBD1 (5 bases). The CDR3 spans 13 residues. Trimming removed 0 bases at V and 12 bases at J, with 14 bases between. Germline lookup yields CDR1 MNHEY and CDR2 SVGAGI. The CDR3 protein is CASSYSQGWEKYF. The CDR3 bases are TGTGCCAGCAGTTACTCCCAGGGTTGGGAAAAGTACTTC.

This chain joins TRBV27 and TRBJ1-1, with TRBD1 matching over 8 bases. CDR1 is MNHEY, CDR2 SMNVEV, per germline (reference sequence). Trimming took 5 bases from V and 3 from J; bases not matched to a gene: 5. There are 14 residues in the CDR3. CDR3 DNA: TGTGCCAGCAGTACCCAGGGGGCCCACACTGAAGCTTTCTTT. Its protein is CASSTQGAHTEAFF.

The chain recombines TRBV6-2 or TRBV6-3 with TRBJ2-1; TRBD2 might be the D (6 bases). Germline CDR1 reads MNHEY; CDR2 reads SVGEGT. This CDR3 has 15 amino acids. V shed 6 bases and J shed 6 bases, with 18 bases lying between them. CDR3 bases: TGTGCCAGCAGCCAGGGACTCGGCGTGGTCAATGAGCAGTTCTTC. Its translation: CASSQGLGVVNEQFF.